This entry is about one T cell receptor beta chain. This record belongs to a study of control samples from healthy donors and cancer patients. CDR3 length: 15 amino acids. Germline V lookup: CDR1 SGDLS, CDR2 YYNGEE. Deletions cut 2 bases from V and 5 bases from J, with 14 bases between. Profiling relied on immunoSEQ multiplex PCR, and the TCRdb table lists in-frame clones only, not all of them. This sample has 84,000 or so clones, with 91% found just once. The sequencing input was blood. The chain couples TRBV9 to TRBJ2-1; tentatively, D is TRBD1 (6 bases). The TCR originated in a man between 25 and 39 years old in good health. The CDR3 sequence is CASSVTGPHDNEQFF. DNA for the CDR3: TGTGCCAGCAGCGTGACAGGACCGCACGACAATGAGCAGTTCTTC.